Presented here are 32 T cell receptor beta chains from one specimen sequenced in a study of OX40 agonist ivuxolimab in advanced cancers. The table came from immunoSEQ multiplex PCR; TCRdb's copy has only in-frame clones and leaves some out. Of about 130,000 clones in the sample, about 92% were seen once. This material consisted of CD4+ or CD8+ T cells sorted from blood, taken in a trial of the OX40 agonist ivuxolimab. The receptors were sampled from an adult with an advanced solid tumor such as melanoma, head and neck, liver or kidney cancer.

The V gene is TRBV28, the J gene TRBJ1-5; D call uncertain. Germline V gives CDR1 MDHEN, CDR2 SYDVKM. This CDR3 spans 12 amino acids. V gave up 6 bases and J gave up 4 bases, with 7 bases separating them. The CDR3 sequence is CASSYPNQPQHF. In DNA, the CDR3 is TGTGCCAGCAGCTACCCTAATCAGCCCCAGCATTTT.

J is TRBJ1-2 and V is TRBV4-1; D might be TRBD1 (6 bases). Between the trimmed V and J ends, which lost 5 bases and 4 bases, there was a span of 8 bases. This CDR3 contains 12 residues. Looked up from germline, CDR1 is MGHRA and CDR2 is YSYEKL. The CDR3 DNA follows: TGCGCCAGCAGCGCACAGGGCTATGGCTACACCTTC. This encodes CASSAQGYGYTF.

The chain carries TRBV15 and TRBJ2-1; TRBD2 might be the D (7 bases). With 3 bases removed from V and 4 bases from J, the gap between germline ends came to 13 bases. CDR1 LNHNV and CDR2 YYDKDF come from the germline V gene (reference sequence). The CDR3 is made up of 15 amino acids. CDR3 DNA: TGTGCCACCAGCAGGGGTGGGGGGGCTTACAATGAGCAGTTCTTC. Its translation: CATSRGGGAYNEQFF. Together with reference TRBV15 and TRBJ2-1, the CDR3 gives the full variable domain: DAMVIQNPRYQVTQFGKPVTLSCSQTLNHNVMYWYQQKSSQAPKLLFHYYDKDFNNEADTPDNFQSRRPNTSFCFLDIRSPGLGDTAMYLCATSRGGGAYNEQFFGPGTRLTVL.

The V gene is TRBV5-6, the J gene TRBJ2-7; D possibly corresponds to TRBD2 (6 bases). V was clipped by 0 bases and J by 6 bases, with 16 bases between them. The CDR3 contains 15 residues. Germline CDR1 is SGHDT and CDR2 is YYEEEE. DNA for the CDR3: TGTGCCAGCAGCTTGGGTTTAGGGACCGGGGGCGAGCAGTACTTC. Encoded protein: CASSLGLGTGGEQYF.

The J gene is TRBJ2-1, the V gene TRBV27; D tentatively reads TRBD1 or TRBD2 (5 bases each). V was shortened by 7 bases and J by 0 bases, with 13 bases between the two germline ends. Germline lookup yields CDR1 MNHEY and CDR2 SMNVEV (reference sequence). The CDR3 is made up of 15 amino acids. For the CDR3, the DNA is TGTGCCAGCAAAGCGGACACGATCTCCTACAATGAGCAGTTCTTC. As protein: CASKADTISYNEQFF.

The CDR3 nucleotides are TGTGCCAGCAGTTACTCGATCTTGGGGCAGGCTGGCTACACCTTC. It yields the protein CASSYSILGQAGYTF. V usage is TRBV6-5 and J usage is TRBJ1-2; D possibly corresponds to TRBD1 (5 bases). From germline, CDR1 is MNHEY and CDR2 SVGAGI. There are 15 residues in the CDR3. Trimming stripped 0 bases from V and 7 bases from J, with 15 bases between.

The chain recombines TRBV7-6 with TRBJ2-2; TRBD1 matches at 9 bases. The ends lost 2 bases at V and 5 bases at J; junction bases unmatched: 12. The CDR3 is 18 amino acids. Germline-derived CDR1 and CDR2 are SGHVS and FNYEAQ. DNA for the CDR3: TGTGCCAGCAGCTTATTCCTGGGACAGGGTAGTGAGACCGGGGAGCTGTTTTTT. Translating gives CASSLFLGQGSETGELFF.

CDR3 DNA sequence: TGTGCCAGCAGCCGCCGCGGACAGGGTGGACGCATGAACACTGAAGCTTTCTTT. As protein: CASSRRGQGGRMNTEAFF. The chain joins TRBV2 to TRBJ1-1; TRBD1 aligns across 8 bases. In germline, CDR1 is SNHLY, CDR2 FYNNEI. The CDR3 has 18 amino acids. J lost 0 bases, V lost 6 bases, and 15 bases had no gene match.

This chain uses TRBV9 with TRBJ2-7, with D unresolved. The CDR3 is made up of 15 amino acids. Trimming removed 0 bases from V and 5 bases from J, with 15 bases in between. Germline V gene sequence: CDR1 SGDLS, CDR2 YYNGEE. The CDR3 spells CASSVEARSPDEQYF. CDR3 bases: TGTGCCAGCAGCGTAGAGGCCAGGTCCCCAGACGAGCAGTACTTC.

In nucleotides, the CDR3 is TGTGCCTGCCGGGACTACCAAGAGACCCAGTACTTC. Translation: CACRDYQETQYF. The genes are TRBV6-6 and TRBJ2-5, with D perhaps TRBD2 (6 bases). CDR1 is MNHNY, CDR2 SVGAGI, per germline (reference sequence). Deletions cut 11 bases from V and 0 bases from J, with 10 bases between. This CDR3 has 12 amino acids.

The chain uses TRBV16 and TRBJ1-5; D is undetermined. Germline V gives CDR1 KGHSY, CDR2 FQNENV. The V gene lost 3 bases and the J gene lost 0 bases, with 9 bases spanning the gap. This CDR3 contains 15 residues. CDR3 protein: CASSHRQYSNQPQHF. CDR3 bases: TGTGCCAGCAGCCACCGCCAGTATAGCAATCAGCCCCAGCATTTT.

The chain employs TRBV19 and TRBJ1-2, with D possibly TRBD1 on 5 matching bases. Per germline, CDR1 LNHDA and CDR2 SQIVND (reference sequence). The ends were cut back, 3 bases at V and 3 bases at J, with 20 bases in the middle. The CDR3 has 17 amino acids. The CDR3: CASSIKVDSRGDYGYTF. DNA for the CDR3: TGTGCCAGTAGTATTAAGGTTGACTCCCGAGGGGACTATGGCTACACCTTC.

In this sample, this clone turned up once. The V gene is TRBV28, the J gene TRBJ2-3; possibly TRBD1 or TRBD2 for D (6 bases each). V lost 8 bases and J lost 1, with 16 bases in between. CDR1 and CDR2 from the germline V gene are MDHEN and SYDVKM. The CDR3 has 15 amino acids. CDR3 coding DNA: TGTGCCAGCCATGGGCCAGGGGAGGGCACAGATACGCAGTATTTT. It encodes CASHGPGEGTDTQYF.

The V call is TRBV7-9, the J call TRBJ2-2; a possible D gene is TRBD1 (7 bases). Trimming removed 5 bases from V and 5 bases from J, with 18 bases in between. Germline V gene lookup returns CDR1 SEHNR and CDR2 FQNEAQ (reference sequence). CDR3 length: 16 amino acids. The CDR3, as DNA: TGTGCCAGCAGCGCGGGACAGACTGGGGGAACCGGGGAGCTGTTTTTT. Translating it yields CASSAGQTGGTGELFF.

The V and J genes are TRBV28 and TRBJ2-7; 8 bases are shared with TRBD2. In germline, CDR1 is MDHEN, CDR2 SYDVKM. This CDR3 contains 16 residues. Losses at the gene ends were 7 bases for V and 0 bases for J; bases not matched to a gene: 11. The CDR3 loop is CASNRAGGEPSYEQYF. CDR3 nucleotide sequence: TGTGCCAGCAACCGGGCGGGGGGCGAGCCCTCCTACGAGCAGTACTTC.

This chain joins TRBV7-2 and TRBJ2-3, with 9 bases that match TRBD1. The CDR3 has 16 residues. With V trimmed by 5 bases and J by 2 bases, 8 bases remained unmatched. CDR1 and CDR2 (germline): SGHTA, FQGNSA. The CDR3 loop reads CASSKHRGLPTDTQYF. CDR3 bases: TGTGCCAGCAGCAAGCACAGGGGGCTACCCACAGATACGCAGTATTTT.

This clone came up a few times. The J gene is TRBJ1-5, the V gene TRBV7-9; possible D gene TRBD1, 5 bases. Germline CDR1 reads SEHNR; CDR2 reads FQNEAQ (reference sequence). This CDR3 has 13 residues. With 5 bases removed from V and 6 bases from J, the gap between germline ends came to 11 bases. The CDR3 region is CASSHGRGQPQHF. CDR3 bases: TGTGCCAGCAGCCACGGGAGGGGTCAGCCCCAGCATTTT.

The rearrangement links TRBV6-6 to TRBJ1-5; D not certain. V was trimmed by 6 bases and J by 5 bases, leaving 14 bases between them. The CDR3 loop spans 14 amino acids. Germline V gene sequence: CDR1 MNHNY, CDR2 SVGAGI (reference sequence). CDR3 bases: TGTGCCAGCAGGCACAGTTACTCCGATCAGCCCCAGCATTTT. Its translation is CASRHSYSDQPQHF.

This clone was recorded a few times. The chain uses TRBV7-9 and TRBJ2-7, with D possibly TRBD2 on 7 matching bases. There are 16 residues in the CDR3. The germline gives CDR1 SEHNR, CDR2 FQNEAQ (reference sequence). Trimming removed 1 base from V and 4 bases from J, with 17 bases in between. CDR3 amino acids: CASSLVGGGPPYEQYF. The DNA of the CDR3 is TGTGCCAGCAGCTTAGTGGGGGGGGGCCCCCCATACGAGCAGTACTTC.

The chain has TRBV5-4 and TRBJ2-2, with TRBD1 identical over 9 bases. V lost 4 bases, J lost 2 bases, and 9 bases stayed unmatched. This CDR3 is 17 amino acids long. Germline-derived CDR1 and CDR2 are SGHNT and YYREEE (reference sequence). CDR3 sequence (DNA): TGTGCCAGCAGCCCGTTAAACAGGGGGCAAAACACCGGGGAGCTGTTTTTT. Translating it yields CASSPLNRGQNTGELFF.

J is TRBJ2-1 and V is TRBV7-9; D unresolved. V dropped 1 base and J dropped 0 bases, with 16 bases sitting between them. The germline V gene has CDR1 SEHNR and CDR2 FQNEAQ (reference sequence). The CDR3 runs to 18 residues. This CDR3 reads CASSLVVVRTGSYNEQFF. CDR3 nucleotide sequence: TGTGCCAGCAGCTTAGTCGTGGTAAGGACCGGCTCCTACAATGAGCAGTTCTTC. The variable domain in full, completed from reference TRBV7-9 and TRBJ2-1, reads DTGVSQNPRHKITKRGQNVTFRCDPISEHNRLYWYRQTLGQGPEFLTYFQNEAQLEKSRLLSDRFSAERPKGSFSTLEIQRTEQGDSAMYLCASSLVVVRTGSYNEQFFGPGTRLTVL.

The chain recombines TRBV18 with TRBJ2-7; no definite D call. CDR3 length equals 13 residues. Trimming removed 6 bases from V and 5 bases from J, with 14 bases in between. CDR1 is KGHSH, CDR2 LQKENI, per germline. The CDR3 spells CASSARAPDEQYF. The CDR3, as DNA: TGTGCCAGCTCGGCCCGGGCACCCGACGAGCAGTACTTC.

Worth noting for this clone: Other DNA sequences in the same sample also yield this CDR3. The J gene is TRBJ2-3, the V gene TRBV10-3; D remains ambiguous. The V and J ends lost 3 bases and 6 bases respectively, with 7 bases between them. The CDR3 sequence is 12 residues long. CDR1 and CDR2 from the germline V gene are ENHRY and SYGVKD. CDR3 in DNA: TGTGCCATCAGTGACCGGGCCGATACGCAGTATTTT. Amino acid sequence: CAISDRADTQYF.

The CDR3 DNA follows: TGTGCCAGCACTCTCCAGGGAAGTGGGACTGAAGCTTTCTTT. It codes for CASTLQGSGTEAFF. The rearrangement links TRBV6-1 to TRBJ1-1, with TRBD1 as a possible D gene (5 bases). The CDR3 length is 14 residues. The ends were cut back, 7 bases at V and 5 bases at J, with 17 bases in the middle. Per germline, CDR1 MNHNS and CDR2 SASEGT.

The chain has TRBV6-5 and TRBJ2-7, with 10 nucleotides matching TRBD2. The CDR3 contains 16 residues. Germline CDR1 reads MNHEY; CDR2 reads SVGAGI. Losses at the gene ends were 4 bases for V and 1 base for J; bases not matched to a gene: 7. The CDR3 DNA reads TGTGCCAGCAGTTCACTCAGCGGGAGGGCTTCCTACGAGCAGTACTTC. As protein: CASSSLSGRASYEQYF.

This rearrangement joins TRBV18 to TRBJ2-7, with 13 bases aligning to TRBD2. Germline V gene data show CDR1 as KGHSH and CDR2 as LQKENI. With V trimmed by 5 bases and J by 6 bases, 13 bases remained unmatched. The CDR3 loop spans 17 amino acids. This CDR3 is CASSSRGLAGPSGEQYF. CDR3 sequence (DNA): TGTGCCAGCTCATCCCGGGGACTAGCGGGGCCGTCCGGCGAGCAGTACTTC.

The gene calls are TRBV18 and TRBJ2-3, with a tentative D call TRBD1 (5 bases). V dropped 0 bases and J dropped 0 bases, with 13 bases sitting between them. Germline V CDR1 and CDR2: KGHSH, LQKENI. The CDR3 is 17 amino acids. The CDR3 nucleotides read TGTGCCAGCTCACCACCGTTCAGGACAACAAGCACAGATACGCAGTATTTT. As protein: CASSPPFRTTSTDTQYF.

The rearrangement uses TRBV4-2 and TRBJ1-5; 7 bases are a match to TRBD1. The germline V gene has CDR1 LGHNA and CDR2 YNFKEQ. The CDR3 is made up of 18 amino acids. V was clipped by 0 bases and J by 2 bases; unmatched bases: 10. CDR3 residues: CASSQDIRGQSRNQPQHF. DNA of the CDR3: TGTGCCAGCAGCCAAGATATTAGGGGACAGAGCCGCAATCAGCCCCAGCATTTT.

This sequence joins TRBV28 and TRBJ2-7; D gene unclear. The CDR3 spans 11 residues. Trimming removed 5 bases at V and 3 bases at J, with 5 bases between. CDR1 and CDR2 (germline): MDHEN, SYDVKM. The CDR3 region is CASSVYYEQYF. The CDR3 DNA reads TGTGCCAGCAGTGTATACTACGAGCAGTACTTC.

CDR3 DNA: TGCGCCAGCAACCCGATTGGATCACTCCAAGAGACCCAGTACTTC. Amino acid sequence: CASNPIGSLQETQYF. The chain is built from TRBV5-1 and TRBJ2-5; D gene unclear. Between the trimmed V and J ends, which lost 6 bases and 1 base, there was a span of 16 bases. The CDR3 length is 15 residues. Germline assignment: CDR1 SGHRS and CDR2 YFSETQ.

This sequence joins TRBV2 and TRBJ1-2; D is ambiguous. The CDR3 runs to 14 residues. CDR1 and CDR2 (germline): SNHLY, FYNNEI. V was clipped by 5 bases and J by 5 bases, with 15 bases between them. In nucleotides, the CDR3 is TGTGCCAGCAGTCCAATGGCGGGAGAGTATGGCTACACCTTC. Protein: CASSPMAGEYGYTF.

For this clone: A junction end diverges from the germline sequence, so it may reflect a read error. This specimen includes other DNA sequences encoding the same CDR3. V usage is TRBV5-4 and J usage is TRBJ2-5; D is possibly TRBD1 (6 bases). Per germline, CDR1 SGHNT and CDR2 YYREEE (reference sequence). This CDR3 comprises 17 residues. CDR3 nucleotide sequence: TGTGCCAGCAGCTTGAACGTGGTGGGGGCCCCCGAGGAGACCCAATACTTC. Amino acids: CASSLNVVGAPEETQYF.